This entry features one TCR beta chain sequence. The record originates from a study of blood T cell repertoires in COVID-19. Profiling relied on immunoSEQ multiplex PCR, and the TCRdb table lists in-frame clones only, not all of them. This sample has 300,000 to 400,000 clones, with roughly 87% found just once. The germline V gene encodes CDR1 SGHTA and CDR2 FQGNSA. This CDR3 is built from 14 residues. After removal of 6 bases from V and 4 bases from J, the junction contained 3 bases not matched to a gene. The sample taken for sequencing was peripheral blood. The gene calls are TRBV7-2 and TRBJ2-5; 12 bases are shared with TRBD1. The TCR was taken from a man in his fifties with active or convalescent COVID-19. The CDR3 sequence is CASRTGQGAETQYF. CDR3 DNA sequence: TGTGCCAGCAGAACGGGACAGGGGGCAGAGACCCAGTACTTC. Complete variable domain (other parts from reference TRBV7-2 and TRBJ2-5): GAGVSQSPSNKVTEKGKDVELRCDPISGHTALYWYRQSLGQGLEFLIYFQGNSAPDKSGLPSDRFSAERTGGSVSTLTIQRTQQEDSAVYLCASRTGQGAETQYFGPGTRLLVL.